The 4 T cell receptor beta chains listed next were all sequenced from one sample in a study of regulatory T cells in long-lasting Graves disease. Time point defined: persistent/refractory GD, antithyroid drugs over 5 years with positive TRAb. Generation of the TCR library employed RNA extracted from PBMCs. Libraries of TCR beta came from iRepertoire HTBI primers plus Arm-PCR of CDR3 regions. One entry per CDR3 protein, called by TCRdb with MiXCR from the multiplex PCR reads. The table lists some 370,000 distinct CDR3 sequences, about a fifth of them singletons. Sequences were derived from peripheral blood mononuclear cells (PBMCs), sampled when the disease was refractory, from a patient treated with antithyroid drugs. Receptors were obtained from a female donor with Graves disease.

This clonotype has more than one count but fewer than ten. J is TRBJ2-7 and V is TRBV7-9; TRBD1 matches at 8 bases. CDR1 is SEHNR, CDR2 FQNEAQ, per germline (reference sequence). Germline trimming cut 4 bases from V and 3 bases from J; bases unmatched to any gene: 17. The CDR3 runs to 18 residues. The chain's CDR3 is CASSSDILGTGSYYEQYF. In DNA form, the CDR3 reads TGTGCCAGCAGCTCCGATATCTTAGGGACAGGTTCTTACTACGAGCAGTACTTC.

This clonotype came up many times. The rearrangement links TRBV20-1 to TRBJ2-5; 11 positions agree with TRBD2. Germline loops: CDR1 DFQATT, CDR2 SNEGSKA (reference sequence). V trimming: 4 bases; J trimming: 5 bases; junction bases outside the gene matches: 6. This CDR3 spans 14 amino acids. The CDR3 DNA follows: TGCAGTGCTACCCGACTAGCGGGAATGGAGACCCAGTACTTC. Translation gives CSATRLAGMETQYF.

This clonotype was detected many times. Here the CDR3 reads CASSLVSPSYEQYF. The CDR3 DNA reads as TGTGCCAGCAGCTTAGTGTCGCCCTCCTACGAGCAGTACTTC. The genes are TRBV7-2 and TRBJ2-7; D unclear. The CDR3 totals 14 residues. The ends were cut back, 1 base at V and 0 bases at J, with 7 bases in the middle. Per germline, CDR1 SGHTA and CDR2 FQGNSA. The full variable domain, in which reference TRBV7-2 and TRBJ2-7 provide the parts outside the CDR3, is GAGVSQSPSNKVTEKGKDVELRCDPISGHTALYWYRQSLGQGLEFLIYFQGNSAPDKSGLPSDRFSAERTGGSVSTLTIQRTQQEDSAVYLCASSLVSPSYEQYFGPGTRLTVT.

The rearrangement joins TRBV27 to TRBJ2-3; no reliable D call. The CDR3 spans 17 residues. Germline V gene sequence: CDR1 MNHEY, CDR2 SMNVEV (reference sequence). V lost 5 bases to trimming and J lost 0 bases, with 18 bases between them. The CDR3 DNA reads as TGTGCCAGCAGTCCCCATTTGGGTACTACTAGCACAGATACGCAGTATTTT. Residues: CASSPHLGTTSTDTQYF.